What follows is one TCR beta chain and its context. Its target is not known. Use of 60 Vbeta and 13 Jbeta primers characterized the PCR. Sequencing was performed with immunoSEQ multiplex PCR; in TCRdb, only in-frame clones are kept and a portion is missing. The table includes nearly 300,000 clones, approximately 90% detected once. The data originate from a study of cytomegalovirus exposure and HLA in healthy donors. The wider study: Membership in the Caucasian-associated ancestry cluster was found for 75% to 90% of roughly 360 genotyped donors.

Germline CDR1 and CDR2: WSHSY and SAAADI. V trimming: 6 bases; J trimming: 4 bases; junction bases outside the gene matches: 4. The CDR3 is made up of 13 amino acids. Study-wide results and limits: Cytomegalovirus-associated TCR beta chains were listed, numbering some 180. Trimming of TCR beta V- and J-genes showed a link, identified in a later analysis, to a missense DCLRE1C variant.

V is TRBV10-2 and J is TRBJ2-7; 9 bases agree with TRBD1. Material for sequencing was PBMCs. This clonotype originated in a middle-aged man in good health and CMV-seropositive. CDR3 in amino acids: CASSRDRAYEQYF. The CDR3 DNA follows: TGCGCCAGCAGCCGGGACAGGGCTTACGAGCAGTACTTC.